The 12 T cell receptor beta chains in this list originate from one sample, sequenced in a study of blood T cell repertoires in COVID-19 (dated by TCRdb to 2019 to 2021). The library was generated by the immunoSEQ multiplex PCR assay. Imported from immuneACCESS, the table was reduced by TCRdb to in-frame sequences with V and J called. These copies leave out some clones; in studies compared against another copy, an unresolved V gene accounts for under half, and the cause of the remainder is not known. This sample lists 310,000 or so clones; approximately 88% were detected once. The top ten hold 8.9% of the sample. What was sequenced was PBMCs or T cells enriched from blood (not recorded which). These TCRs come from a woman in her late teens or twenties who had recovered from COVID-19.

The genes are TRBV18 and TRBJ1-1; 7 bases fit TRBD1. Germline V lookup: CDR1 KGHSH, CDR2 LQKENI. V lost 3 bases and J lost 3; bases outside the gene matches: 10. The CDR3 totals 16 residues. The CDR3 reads CASSPFAIQGYTEAFF. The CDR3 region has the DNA TGTGCCAGCTCACCCTTCGCGATACAGGGGTACACTGAAGCTTTCTTT. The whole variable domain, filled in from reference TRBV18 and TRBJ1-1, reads NAGVMQNPRHLVRRRGQEARLRCSPMKGHSHVYWYRQLPEEGLKFMVYLQKENIIDESGMPKERFSAEFPKEGPSILRIQQVVRGDSAAYFCASSPFAIQGYTEAFFGQGTRLTVV.

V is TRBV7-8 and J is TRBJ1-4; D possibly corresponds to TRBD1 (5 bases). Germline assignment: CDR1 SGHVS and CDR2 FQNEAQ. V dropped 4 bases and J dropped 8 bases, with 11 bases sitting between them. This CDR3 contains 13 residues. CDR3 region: CASSWLGPEKLFF. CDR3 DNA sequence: TGTGCCAGCAGCTGGTTGGGGCCGGAAAAACTGTTTTTT.

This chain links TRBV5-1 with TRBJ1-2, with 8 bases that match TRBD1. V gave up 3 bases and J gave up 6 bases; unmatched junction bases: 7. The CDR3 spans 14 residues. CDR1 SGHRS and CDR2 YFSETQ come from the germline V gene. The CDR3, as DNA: TGCGCCAGCAGCTCAGGGGGCGCCTGGGATGGCTACACCTTC. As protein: CASSSGGAWDGYTF.

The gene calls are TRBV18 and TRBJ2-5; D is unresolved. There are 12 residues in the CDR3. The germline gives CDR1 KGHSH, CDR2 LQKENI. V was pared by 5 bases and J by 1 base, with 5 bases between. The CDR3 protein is CASSELQETQYF. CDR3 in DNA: TGTGCCAGCTCAGAGCTCCAAGAGACCCAGTACTTC.

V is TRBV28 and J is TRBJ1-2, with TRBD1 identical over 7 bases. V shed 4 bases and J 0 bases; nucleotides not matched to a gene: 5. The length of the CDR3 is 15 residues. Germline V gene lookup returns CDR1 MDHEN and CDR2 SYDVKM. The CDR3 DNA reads TGTGCCAGCAGTTCCGGGACAGAGACTAACTATGGCTACACCTTC. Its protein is CASSSGTETNYGYTF.

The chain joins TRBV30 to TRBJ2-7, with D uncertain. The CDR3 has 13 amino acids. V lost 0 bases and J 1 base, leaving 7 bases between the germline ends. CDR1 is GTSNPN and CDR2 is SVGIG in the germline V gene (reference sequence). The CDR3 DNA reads TGTGCCTGGAGTGTACGGTCATCCTACGAGCAGTACTTC. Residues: CAWSVRSSYEQYF.

CDR3 sequence reads: CASSEYRGQVAGANVLTF. The CDR3 DNA is TGCGCCAGCAGCGAATACAGGGGGCAAGTCGCTGGGGCCAACGTCCTGACTTTC. The rearrangement joins TRBV4-3 to TRBJ2-6; the match to TRBD1 covers 9 bases. This CDR3 comprises 18 residues. V was pared by 5 bases and J by 2 bases, with 10 bases of the junction left unmatched. Germline CDR1 reads LGHNA; CDR2 reads YSLEER.

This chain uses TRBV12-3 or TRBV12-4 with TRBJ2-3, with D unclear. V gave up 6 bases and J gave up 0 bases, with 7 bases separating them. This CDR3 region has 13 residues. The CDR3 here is CASSPYSTDTQYF. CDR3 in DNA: TGTGCCAGCAGCCCCTATAGCACAGATACGCAGTATTTT.

Here the CDR3 DNA reads TGTGCCATCGCACAGGTACGGAACACCGGGGAGCTGTTTTTT. Encoded protein: CAIAQVRNTGELFF. The gene calls are TRBV11-2 and TRBJ2-2, with D possibly matching TRBD1 (5 bases). V was cut by 10 bases and J by 1 base, with 13 bases left in between. Germline CDR1 is SGHAT and CDR2 is FQNNGV. CDR3 length equals 14 residues.

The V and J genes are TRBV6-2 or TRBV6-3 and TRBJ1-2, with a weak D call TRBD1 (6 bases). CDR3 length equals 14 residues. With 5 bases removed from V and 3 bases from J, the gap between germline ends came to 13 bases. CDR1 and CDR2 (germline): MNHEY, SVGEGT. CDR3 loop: CASSGRDKDYGYTF. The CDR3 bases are TGTGCCAGCAGTGGCCGGGACAAAGACTATGGCTACACCTTC.

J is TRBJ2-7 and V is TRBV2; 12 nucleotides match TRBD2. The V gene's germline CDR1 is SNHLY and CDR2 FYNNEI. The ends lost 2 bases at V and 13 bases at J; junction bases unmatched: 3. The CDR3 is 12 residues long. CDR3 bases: TGTGCCAGCAGTGAAACTAGCGGGGGGCCTTACTTC. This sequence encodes CASSETSGGPYF. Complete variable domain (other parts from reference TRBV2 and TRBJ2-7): EPEVTQTPSHQVTQMGQEVILRCVPISNHLYFYWYRQILGQKVEFLVSFYNNEISEKSEIFDDQFSVERPDGSNFTLKIRSTKLEDSAMYFCASSETSGGPYFGPGTRLTVT.

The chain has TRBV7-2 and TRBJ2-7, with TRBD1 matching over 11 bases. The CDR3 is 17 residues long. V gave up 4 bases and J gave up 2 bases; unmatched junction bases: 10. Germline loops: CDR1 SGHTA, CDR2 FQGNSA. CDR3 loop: CASSSTWGGQGAYEQYF. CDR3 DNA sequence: TGTGCCAGCAGCTCCACCTGGGGGGGACAGGGGGCCTACGAGCAGTACTTC.